This TCR beta chain was obtained from a study of cytomegalovirus exposure and HLA in healthy donors. Points from the study as a whole: A later analysis linked a missense DCLRE1C variant to TCR beta V- and J-gene trimming.

About this clone itself: Its specificity is unknown.

The CDR3 is 12 amino acids. V was shortened by 6 bases and J by 8 bases, with 10 bases between the two germline ends. Germline values: CDR1 SNHLY, CDR2 FYNNEI. A multiplex PCR was run with 60 Vbeta primers and 13 Jbeta primers. The data were produced by immunoSEQ multiplex PCR, yet TCRdb's version contains in-frame clones alone and is incomplete. Of 150,000 to 200,000 clones listed, about three quarters are singletons. All the people who gave samples were healthy bone marrow donors. V usage is TRBV2 and J usage is TRBJ1-4, with a tentative D call TRBD1 (6 bases). This TCR derives from a middle-aged man in good health and CMV-seropositive. The source material was PBMCs. In DNA form, the CDR3 reads TGTGCCAGCAGAGACGACAGGGAAAAACTGTTTTTT. Residues: CASRDDREKLFF. Full variable domain (rest looked up from reference TRBV2 and TRBJ1-4): EPEVTQTPSHQVTQMGQEVILRCVPISNHLYFYWYRQILGQKVEFLVSFYNNEISEKSEIFDDQFSVERPDGSNFTLKIRSTKLEDSAMYFCASRDDREKLFFGSGTQLSVL.